These 20 T cell receptor beta chains share one sample of origin, sequenced in a study of blood T cell repertoires in COVID-19. Libraries were prepared by immunoSEQ multiplex PCR; TCRdb keeps only in-frame clonotypes and omits some of them. The sample carries more than 110,000 clones, 70% to 85% recorded once. The sequenced sample was peripheral blood. These receptors were taken from a man between 60 and 70 years old with acute or convalescent COVID-19.

The CDR3 reads CASSQDSLYGYTF. In DNA form, the CDR3 reads TGTGCCAGCAGCCAAGATAGCCTCTATGGCTACACCTTC. The rearrangement joins TRBV3-1 (or the pseudogene TRBV3-2) to TRBJ1-2; D is unresolved. CDR1 and CDR2 (germline): LGHDT, YNNKEL (reference sequence). The CDR3 has 13 residues. V was pared by 0 bases and J by 4 bases, with 6 bases between.

The chain joins TRBV11-2 to TRBJ2-2; the match to TRBD2 covers 7 bases. The CDR3 consists of 12 residues. Germline lookup yields CDR1 SGHAT and CDR2 FQNNGV. The V segment lost 5 bases and the J segment 15 bases; nucleotides outside the gene matches: 9. CDR3 nucleotide sequence: TGTGCCAGCAGCCCGCCAGCGGGAAGGATGTTTTTT. Amino acids: CASSPPAGRMFF.

The rearrangement joins TRBV10-3 to TRBJ2-7; a weak D match, TRBD2 (7 bases). The CDR3 consists of 15 residues. CDR1 is ENHRY and CDR2 is SYGVKD in the germline V gene. V was pared by 7 bases and J by 0 bases, with 16 bases between. Written as DNA, the CDR3 is TGTGCCATCAAAGGAGCAGGGGAGGGCTCCTACGAGCAGTACTTC. This encodes CAIKGAGEGSYEQYF.

The chain carries TRBV6-6 and TRBJ1-2; no clear D. The CDR3 consists of 11 residues. Germline assignment: CDR1 MNHNY and CDR2 SVGAGI (reference sequence). Deletions cut 6 bases from V and 7 bases from J, with 9 bases between. CDR3 sequence reads: CASRLHLGYTF. CDR3 in DNA: TGTGCCAGCAGACTCCACCTTGGCTACACCTTC.

The chain has TRBV4-3 and TRBJ2-3; D remains unclear. Germline V lookup: CDR1 LGHNA, CDR2 YSLEER. V lost 4 bases and J lost 2, with 7 bases in between. This CDR3 has 13 residues. The CDR3 here is CASSPRTTDTQYF. Here the CDR3 DNA reads TGCGCCAGCAGCCCGAGAACCACAGATACGCAGTATTTT.

The chain carries TRBV19 and TRBJ2-2; tentative D call: TRBD1 (5 bases). CDR3 length equals 14 residues. Trimming cost V 0 bases and J 9 bases, with 11 bases left between them. Germline CDR1 is LNHDA and CDR2 is SQIVND (reference sequence). The CDR3 is CASSIDQGFRELFF. CDR3 coding DNA: TGTGCCAGTAGTATAGACCAGGGATTCAGGGAGCTGTTTTTT.

The gene calls are TRBV6-2 or TRBV6-3 and TRBJ1-1, with unresolved D. This CDR3 has 11 amino acids. Between the trimmed V and J ends, which lost 5 bases and 3 bases, there was a span of 4 bases. CDR1 and CDR2 (germline): MNHEY, SVGEGT. The CDR3 nucleotides read TGTGCCAGCAGTGCGTACACTGAAGCTTTCTTT. This codes for CASSAYTEAFF.

The gene calls are TRBV5-1 and TRBJ2-3, with a tentative D call TRBD1 (6 bases). The CDR3 contains 17 residues. Germline V lookup: CDR1 SGHRS, CDR2 YFSETQ. V gave up 0 bases and J gave up 5 bases, with 19 bases separating them. CDR3 loop: CASSLGASNRAGDTQYF. CDR3 DNA sequence: TGCGCCAGCAGCTTGGGGGCGTCAAACAGGGCGGGAGATACGCAGTATTTT.

The chain employs TRBV6-5 and TRBJ1-2; no clear D. Germline lookup yields CDR1 MNHEY and CDR2 SVGAGI. The CDR3 is 12 amino acids. The V gene lost 2 bases and the J gene lost 8 bases, with 9 bases spanning the gap. CDR3 in DNA: TGTGCCAGCAGTTACGCGGAGGGCGGCTACACCTTC. Translating gives CASSYAEGGYTF.

This sequence joins TRBV7-2 and TRBJ1-2; D might be TRBD1 (5 bases). V was pared by 5 bases and J by 7 bases, with 14 bases between. The length of the CDR3 is 13 residues. Germline values: CDR1 SGHTA, CDR2 FQGNSA. The CDR3 reads CASSAQGRGGYTF. For the CDR3, the DNA is TGTGCCAGCAGCGCTCAGGGTAGAGGTGGCTACACCTTC.

The chain couples TRBV9 to TRBJ1-3; weak D call: TRBD1 (5 bases). The V end lost 3 bases, the J end lost 4 bases, and 11 bases lay between the germline ends. This CDR3 has 14 amino acids. Germline-derived CDR1 and CDR2 are SGDLS and YYNGEE. The CDR3 coding sequence is TGTGCCAGCAGCGGGACATCGATCGGAAACACCATATATTTT. Its translation is CASSGTSIGNTIYF. Looking up the rest from reference TRBV9 and TRBJ1-3 gives the full variable domain: DSGVTQTPKHLITATGQRVTLRCSPRSGDLSVYWYQQSLDQGLQFLIQYYNGEERAKGNILERFSAQQFPDLHSELNLSSLELGDSALYFCASSGTSIGNTIYFGEGSWLTVV.

This clone was detected once. The chain has TRBV30 and TRBJ2-2, with 8 bases matching TRBD1. The V and J ends lost 2 bases and 4 bases, in that order; junction bases with no gene match: 6. Germline values: CDR1 GTSNPN, CDR2 SVGIG (reference sequence). This CDR3 is 15 amino acids long. The CDR3: CAWSPQGAVTGELFF. The CDR3 coding sequence is TGTGCCTGGAGTCCGCAGGGGGCCGTCACCGGGGAGCTGTTTTTT.

The rearrangement uses TRBV28 and TRBJ2-2; the match to TRBD2 covers 10 bases. The CDR3 is 16 residues long. Germline CDR1 MDHEN, CDR2 SYDVKM. Trimming removed 5 bases from V and 5 bases from J; junction bases left unmatched: 8. The CDR3 DNA reads as TGTGCCAGCAGTCCCCGGACTAGCGGAGGAACCGGGGAGCTGTTTTTT. Amino acid sequence: CASSPRTSGGTGELFF. Using reference TRBV28 and TRBJ2-2 for the parts outside the CDR3, the full variable domain is DVKVTQSSRYLVKRTGEKVFLECVQDMDHENMFWYRQDPGLGLRLIYFSYDVKMKEKGDIPEGYSVSREKKERFSLILESASTNQTSMYLCASSPRTSGGTGELFFGEGSRLTVL.

The V and J genes are TRBV4-2 and TRBJ2-7, with TRBD2 matching 8 bases. Per germline, CDR1 LGHNA and CDR2 YNFKEQ. CDR3 length: 15 amino acids. The J segment lost 2 bases and the V segment lost 3 bases, leaving 6 bases of the junction unmatched. DNA of the CDR3: TGTGCCAGCAGCCAGGAACTAGCGGCTACCTACGAGCAGTACTTC. Amino acids: CASSQELAATYEQYF.

The chain recombines TRBV9 with TRBJ1-2; the D is unclear. The CDR3 is 11 amino acids. V lost 0 bases, J lost 11 bases, and 8 bases lay in between. Germline loops: CDR1 SGDLS, CDR2 YYNGEE. The CDR3 loop reads CASSVGTAYTF. The CDR3 DNA is TGTGCCAGCAGCGTAGGGACTGCGTACACCTTC.

In this sample, this clone turned up a few times. The rearrangement links TRBV10-3 to TRBJ2-7; TRBD2 might be the D (7 bases). The germline CDR1 and CDR2 sequences are ENHRY and SYGVKD. The CDR3 totals 14 residues. Trimming removed 9 bases from V and 0 bases from J, with 15 bases in between. The CDR3 sequence is CAIGGGPLSYEQYF. CDR3 DNA: TGTGCCATTGGGGGGGGGCCCCTCTCCTACGAGCAGTACTTC.

The chain uses TRBV5-6 and TRBJ2-7; the D gene is possibly TRBD2 (6 bases). The CDR3 is 15 amino acids. The V and J ends lost 1 base and 3 bases respectively, with 14 bases between them. Germline V gene sequence: CDR1 SGHDT, CDR2 YYEEEE. The CDR3 sequence is CASSLWRGGDYEQYF. The CDR3 nucleotides are TGTGCCAGCAGCTTGTGGCGGGGAGGAGACTACGAGCAGTACTTC.

V usage is TRBV7-8 and J usage is TRBJ2-3; D might be TRBD1 (5 bases). The length of the CDR3 is 15 residues. Germline CDR1 reads SGHVS; CDR2 reads FQNEAQ. Trimming shortened V by 2 bases and J by 1 base, and 10 bases separated the two germline ends. The CDR3 nucleotides are TGTGCCAGCAGCTTAAGCAGGGTCGGCACAGATACGCAGTATTTT. It encodes CASSLSRVGTDTQYF.

The J gene is TRBJ2-5, the V gene TRBV15, with 8 bases aligning to TRBD1. The CDR3 has 13 residues. V dropped 6 bases and J dropped 4; count of bases not matched to a gene: 4. Looked up from germline, CDR1 is LNHNV and CDR2 is YYDKDF (reference sequence). This chain's CDR3 is CATRGQGLETQYF. DNA for the CDR3: TGTGCCACCAGAGGACAGGGCCTAGAGACCCAGTACTTC.

J is TRBJ1-2 and V is TRBV6-2 or TRBV6-3; TRBD1 is a possible D gene (5 bases). The CDR3 runs to 11 residues. In germline, CDR1 is MNHEY, CDR2 SVGEGT. The V and J ends lost 6 bases and 8 bases respectively, with 10 bases between them. The CDR3 DNA follows: TGTGCCAGCAGCTTCGGGGGAGGCTACACCTTC. Protein sequence: CASSFGGGYTF.